This T cell receptor (beta chain) was recorded in a study of T cell changes during pregnancy in multiple sclerosis. Sequenced by immunoSEQ multiplex PCR; TCRdb stores in-frame clones only, minus some. The sample shows 25,000 to 35,000 clones, around 90% of them seen only once. The CDR3 contains 14 residues. J gave up 7 bases and V 5 bases, and 7 bases lay outside the gene matches. Germline CDR1 and CDR2: MNHNY and SVGAGI (reference sequence). The gene calls are TRBV6-6 and TRBJ2-1; 8 bases align to TRBD1. Sequenced here: CD4+ T cells from peripheral blood mononuclear cells, sampled in the third trimester of pregnancy. The clonotype comes from a female donor in good health, enrolled as a control in a pregnancy study. The CDR3 protein is CASSRTGMENEQFF. In DNA form, the CDR3 reads TGTGCCAGCAGTCGGACAGGGATGGAGAATGAGCAGTTCTTC.